The 9 T cell receptor beta chains below come from one sample, sequenced in a study of T cells in Graves' hyperthyroidism and ophthalmopathy. TCR beta CDR3 regions were amplified from RNA. The HTBI primer set was used in a first-round RT-PCR of the TCR CDR3. TCRdb called the multiplex PCR reads again in MiXCR, with one record for every CDR3 protein. The sample lists hundreds of thousands of distinct CDR3 sequences, more than 45% seen once, with just over 8% in the top ten. Material for sequencing was peripheral blood or thyroid tissue (not recorded which). These receptor sequences come from a woman younger than 30 with Graves' hyperthyroidism.

This clonotype was observed once. V gene TRBV7-9 combines with J gene TRBJ2-7; 8 bases align to TRBD1. The junction had 14 bases not matched to a gene; V was cut back by 4 bases and J by 3 bases. This CDR3 has 17 residues. Germline CDR1 and CDR2: SEHNR and FQNEAQ (reference sequence). This CDR3 reads CASSSAFYETGVYEQYF. CDR3 coding DNA: TGTGCCAGCAGCTCCGCCTTCTACGAGACAGGGGTCTACGAGCAGTACTTC. Using reference TRBV7-9 and TRBJ2-7 for the parts outside the CDR3, the full variable domain is DTGVSQNPRHKITKRGQNVTFRCDPISEHNRLYWYRQTLGQGPEFLTYFQNEAQLEKSRLLSDRFSAERPKGSFSTLEIQRTEQGDSAMYLCASSSAFYETGVYEQYFGPGTRLTVT.

The chain combines TRBV6-1 with TRBJ2-7; a weak D match, TRBD1 (6 bases). Looked up from germline, CDR1 is MNHNS and CDR2 is SASEGT. Trimming pared 6 bases from V and 3 bases from J, leaving 21 bases between. The CDR3 runs to 16 residues. The CDR3 nucleotides read TGTGCCAGCAGCCAAGACCCCAGAGGGGGTAACTACGAGCAGTACTTC. This encodes CASSQDPRGGNYEQYF.

Ten or more counts support this clonotype. The chain employs TRBV9 and TRBJ1-2; maybe TRBD1 (5 bases). Germline values: CDR1 SGDLS, CDR2 YYNGEE. CDR3 size: 14 residues. Trimming cost V 0 bases and J 8 bases, with 14 bases left between them. CDR3 DNA sequence: TGTGCCAGCAGCGTAGAGGGGCAGGGCTGGGGCTACACCTTC. Translated, it gives CASSVEGQGWGYTF.

V is TRBV7-9 and J is TRBJ1-1; 7 positions match TRBD1. CDR3 length: 14 residues. CDR1 SEHNR and CDR2 FQNEAQ come from the germline V gene (reference sequence). Losses at the gene ends were 5 bases for V and 6 bases for J; bases not matched to a gene: 9. The CDR3 DNA reads as TGTGCCAGCAGCCGAAACAGGGGATTCTCTGAAGCTTTCTTT. Encoded protein: CASSRNRGFSEAFF. The full variable domain, rest sourced from reference TRBV7-9 and TRBJ1-1, is DTGVSQNPRHKITKRGQNVTFRCDPISEHNRLYWYRQTLGQGPEFLTYFQNEAQLEKSRLLSDRFSAERPKGSFSTLEIQRTEQGDSAMYLCASSRNRGFSEAFFGQGTRLTVV.

This clonotype has only a few counts. V gene TRBV20-1 combines with J gene TRBJ1-3, with 9 nucleotides matching TRBD1. The V gene's germline CDR1 is DFQATT and CDR2 SNEGSKA (reference sequence). The CDR3 contains 14 residues. Germline trimming cut 3 bases from V and 7 bases from J; bases unmatched to any gene: 7. CDR3 residues: CSARPGTGINTIYF. CDR3 coding DNA: TGCAGTGCTAGGCCCGGGACAGGGATTAACACCATATATTTT.

This clonotype was picked up many times. The genes are TRBV29-1 and TRBJ2-6; D unresolved. The CDR3 loop spans 15 amino acids. V lost 6 bases and J 4 bases, leaving 16 bases between the germline ends. CDR1 is SQVTM, CDR2 ANQGSEA, per germline. The CDR3 DNA sequence: TGCAGCGTCGCTCGCGGTACCTCCGGGGCCAACGTCCTGACTTTC. Translating it yields CSVARGTSGANVLTF.

V gene TRBV29-1 combines with J gene TRBJ2-2; no definite D call. V was pared by 3 bases and J by 8 bases, with 4 bases between. The V gene's germline CDR1 is SQVTM and CDR2 ANQGSEA. The CDR3 loop spans 10 amino acids. The CDR3 coding sequence is TGCAGCGTTGACCTAGGGGAGCTGTTTTTT. As protein: CSVDLGELFF.

Ten or more counts support this clonotype. This sequence joins TRBV7-2 and TRBJ2-7; no firm D call. CDR3 length equals 12 residues. The germline V gene encodes CDR1 SGHTA and CDR2 FQGNSA. V gave up 5 bases and J gave up 2 bases, with 7 bases separating them. The CDR3 nucleotides read TGTGCCAGCAGCCCAAACCCCTACGAGCAGTACTTC. This gives the protein CASSPNPYEQYF.

The chain is built from TRBV10-3 and TRBJ2-7, with a tentative D call TRBD2 (5 bases). V lost 4 bases to trimming and J lost 7 bases, with 11 bases between them. The length of the CDR3 is 12 residues. Germline values: CDR1 ENHRY, CDR2 SYGVKD. CDR3 DNA sequence: TGTGCCATCAGTGGGGAGATCGGGGAGCAGTACTTC. It specifies CAISGEIGEQYF.